This TCR beta chain was sequenced in a study of blood T cell repertoires in COVID-19. Turning to the study itself: Samples of COVID-19 (acute and convalescent) were obtained from the United States, Italy and Spain. Sources were T cells, B-cell-depleted T cells, or PBMCs; the material itself was cDNA or gDNA.

The CDR3 runs 15 residues. Germline V gives CDR1 SGHRS, CDR2 YFSETQ. Trimming cost V 0 bases and J 2 bases, with 11 bases left between them. In the original workflow: From reference gene primer amplification, estimates of nucleated cell counts were derived. Generated by immunoSEQ multiplex PCR, the TCRdb table keeps only in-frame clones and is missing some. That table is the source of V, J and clone size, and D and trimming were worked out from the DNA. The sample shows about 310,000 clones, roughly 90% of them seen only once. The study recruited people aged roughly 18 to 95 years across approximately 23 US areas.

The chain has TRBV5-1 and TRBJ1-2; D is unresolved. Material: PBMCs or T cells enriched from blood (not recorded which). The receptor's source is a woman in her thirties who had recovered from COVID-19. In DNA form, the CDR3 reads TGCGCCAGCAGCTTGGACAGCTTACTCAACTATGGCTACACCTTC. It translates to CASSLDSLLNYGYTF.